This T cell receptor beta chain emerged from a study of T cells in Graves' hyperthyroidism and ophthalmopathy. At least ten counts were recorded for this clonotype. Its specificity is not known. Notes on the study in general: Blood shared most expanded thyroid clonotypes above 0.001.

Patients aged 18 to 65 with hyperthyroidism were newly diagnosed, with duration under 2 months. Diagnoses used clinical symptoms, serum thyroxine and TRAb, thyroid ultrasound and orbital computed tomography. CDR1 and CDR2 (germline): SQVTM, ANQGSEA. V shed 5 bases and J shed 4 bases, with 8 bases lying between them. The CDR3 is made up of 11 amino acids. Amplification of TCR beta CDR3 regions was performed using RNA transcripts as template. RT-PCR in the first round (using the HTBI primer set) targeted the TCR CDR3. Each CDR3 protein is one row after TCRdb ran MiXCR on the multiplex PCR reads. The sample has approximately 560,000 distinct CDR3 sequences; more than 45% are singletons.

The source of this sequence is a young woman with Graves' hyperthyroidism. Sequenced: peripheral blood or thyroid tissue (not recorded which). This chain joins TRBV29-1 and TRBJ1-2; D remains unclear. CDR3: CSVPAFYGYTF. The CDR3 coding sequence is TGCAGCGTTCCAGCATTCTATGGCTACACCTTC.